This is a list of T cell receptor beta chains from one sample in a study of blood T cell repertoires in COVID-19. The repertoire was sequenced with immunoSEQ multiplex PCR; TCRdb's copy has only in-frame clones and lacks some. The data hold some 250,000 clones, with more than 75% observed a single time. Sequencing input: PBMCs or T cells enriched from blood (not recorded which). The receptors were gathered from a man younger than 35 who had recovered from COVID-19. Both conserved end residues are part of each CDR3. A D gene is named only where the DNA matches it firmly. Clone sizes are given selectively: once, few, many, or a class where the clone is expanded.

abundance,len,v_gene,j_gene,d_gene,CDR3nt,CDR3aa
.,13,TRBV4-1,TRBJ1-2,.,TGCGCCAGCAGTGGGGGGGGTCGCTATGGCTACACCTTC,CASSGGGRYGYTF
.,15,TRBV4-2,TRBJ1-2,TRBD1,TGTGCCAGCAGCCAGCCGGCAGGGGGCCTTGGAGATGCCACCTTC,CASSQPAGGLGDATF
.,16,TRBV5-4,TRBJ2-3,TRBD2,TGTGCCAGCAGCTTGGGGACTAGCGTTAGCACAGATACGCAGTATTTT,CASSLGTSVSTDTQYF
.,13,TRBV5-1,TRBJ2-5,.,TGCGCCAGCAGCTTTTCCTGGGCAGAGACCCAGTACTTC,CASSFSWAETQYF
.,12,TRBV19,TRBJ2-4,.,TGTGCCAGTAGTCAGGGCCTTTACATTCAGTACTTC,CASSQGLYIQYF
.,16,TRBV5-1,TRBJ2-7,.,TGCGCCAGCAGCTTGGCCACAGGCGTTACGAACTACGAGCAGTACTTC,CASSLATGVTNYEQYF
.,14,TRBV5-6,TRBJ1-5,.,TGTGCCAGCAGCTTGGGAGGTTGGGATCAGCCCCAGCATTTT,CASSLGGWDQPQHF
.,13,TRBV11-2,TRBJ1-2,.,TGTGCCAGCAGCTCGGGTAGGATCTATGGCTACACCTTC,CASSSGRIYGYTF
.,16,TRBV18,TRBJ2-3,TRBD2,TGTGCCAGCTCACTAGGACTAGCTGCAAGCGGGGATACGCAGTATTTT,CASSLGLAASGDTQYF
many,15,TRBV5-1,TRBJ2-2,TRBD1,TGCGCCAGCAGCTTGGCGGACAGGGGTTCCGGGGAGCTGTTTTTT,CASSLADRGSGELFF
.,15,TRBV5-1,TRBJ1-6,.,TGCGCCAGCAGCCCAAGGGACACCGTGAATTCACCCCTCCACTTT,CASSPRDTVNSPLHF
.,12,TRBV25-1,TRBJ1-2,.,TGTGCCAGCAGTGAATCAGGGGTTGGCTACACCTTC,CASSESGVGYTF
.,14,TRBV7-2,TRBJ1-2,TRBD1,TGTGCCAGCAGCCTACTGGGACAGAACTATGGCTACACCTTC,CASSLLGQNYGYTF
.,15,TRBV4-1,TRBJ2-5,TRBD2,TGCGCCAGCAGCCCCCTAGCGGGAGGTCTGGAGACCCAGTACTTC,CASSPLAGGLETQYF
few,18,TRBV7-8,TRBJ2-1,TRBD2,TGTGCCAGCAGCTTCGGTAGCGGGGGGGCCCGGACCTACAATGAGCAGTTCTTC,CASSFGSGGARTYNEQFF
once,14,TRBV2,TRBJ1-2,.,TGTGCCAGCAGTGATTTCTACGCCTCCTATGGCTACACCTTC,CASSDFYASYGYTF
once,13,TRBV2,TRBJ1-2,.,TGTGCCAGCAGTGAAGCCCCAGGGAGGAGCTACACCTTC,CASSEAPGRSYTF
.,15,TRBV11-2,TRBJ1-6,.,TGTGCCAGCAGCCCTCAGGGCGGGAATAATTCACCCCTCCACTTT,CASSPQGGNNSPLHF
.,15,TRBV18,TRBJ2-7,TRBD1,TGTGCCAGCTCACCAGTAACAGGGGTCTCCTACGAGCAGTACTTC,CASSPVTGVSYEQYF
.,13,TRBV27,TRBJ2-7,TRBD1,TGTGCCAGCAGTTTGGACAGGGGCTACGAGCAGTACTTC,CASSLDRGYEQYF
.,14,TRBV25-1,TRBJ1-1,TRBD1,TGTGCCAGCAGTCCCCGGACAGGGTCGACTGAAGCTTTCTTT,CASSPRTGSTEAFF
.,14,TRBV5-4,TRBJ1-6,.,TGTGCCAGCAGCTTGGATCACGGTAATTCACCCCTCCACTTT,CASSLDHGNSPLHF
once,14,TRBV28,TRBJ2-7,.,TGTGCCAGCAGTTTAGTAGGAGGAACCTACGAGCAGTACTTC,CASSLVGGTYEQYF
.,16,TRBV5-1,TRBJ2-1,TRBD2,TGCGCCAGCAGCCCTAGGACTAGCGGGGCGGACAATGAGCAGTTCTTC,CASSPRTSGADNEQFF
.,20,TRBV10-3,TRBJ2-3,TRBD2,TGTGCCATCAGTGAGAGGAGGGCCCGAAGACTAGCGGGGAGCACAGATACGCAGTATTTT,CAISERRARRLAGSTDTQYF
.,22,TRBV15,TRBJ2-7,TRBD2,TGTGCCACCAGCAGAGATTGGGGGCTCCTTAGCGGGAGGGTTGTCCCCTCCTACGAGCAGTACTTC,CATSRDWGLLSGRVVPSYEQYF
.,13,TRBV12-3/TRBV12-4,TRBJ2-5,.,TGTGCCAGCAGTTTAAGAGGGGGAGAGACCCAGTACTTC,CASSLRGGETQYF
.,13,TRBV3-1/TRBV3-2,TRBJ2-7,.,TGTGCCAGCAGTCACGAGGGATTGCACGAGCAGTACTTC,CASSHEGLHEQYF
.,15,TRBV6-6,TRBJ1-5,.,TGTGCCAGCTCAGCGGCCTCTTGGGGCAATCAGCCCCAGCATTTT,CASSAASWGNQPQHF
.,11,TRBV6-5,TRBJ1-1,.,TGTGCCAGCAGCCCAGGGACTGAAGCTTTCTTT,CASSPGTEAFF
.,15,TRBV27,TRBJ2-1,.,TGTGCCAGCAGTTCCCCTGGCAGCTCCTACAATGAGCAGTTCTTC,CASSSPGSSYNEQFF
.,16,TRBV3-1/TRBV3-2,TRBJ2-3,.,TGTGCCAGCAGCCAAGCCCGAGGCGGGGGCACAGATACGCAGTATTTT,CASSQARGGGTDTQYF
.,16,TRBV30,TRBJ2-3,.,TGTGCCTGGAGAGAGACTCAGATTAGGGGGACAGATACGCAGTATTTT,CAWRETQIRGTDTQYF
once,14,TRBV3-1/TRBV3-2,TRBJ2-2,TRBD2,TGTGCCAGCAGCCTGGGACTAAGAGGCGGGGAGCTGTTTTTT,CASSLGLRGGELFF
.,15,TRBV3-1/TRBV3-2,TRBJ2-1,.,TGTGCCAGCAGCCAAGAACCCCCCGGGGGAGATGAGCAGTTCTTC,CASSQEPPGGDEQFF
.,14,TRBV5-1,TRBJ2-7,.,TGCGCCAGCAGATCCTCCTTCAGCTCCTACGAGCAGTACTTC,CASRSSFSSYEQYF
.,15,TRBV6-5,TRBJ1-5,.,TGTGCCAGCACCGATAGCATGGGGCTCAATCAGCCCCAGCATTTT,CASTDSMGLNQPQHF
.,15,TRBV9,TRBJ2-1,.,TGTGCCAGCAGCGTAGCCGGGAACTCCTACAATGAGCAGTTCTTC,CASSVAGNSYNEQFF
few,18,TRBV21-1,TRBJ1-6,.,TGTGCCAGCAGCAAAGTAGGGACTCCCGGGACAGTCCATTCACCCCTCCACTTT,CASSKVGTPGTVHSPLHF